Reported below is one T cell receptor beta chain. What antigen it recognizes has not been identified. Base quality data are lacking; no much larger clone is found one base away. The sample belongs to a study of cytomegalovirus exposure and HLA in healthy donors (dated by TCRdb to the late 2010s). Broadly, across the study: An earlier analysis of approximately 640 of the donors reported about 290 Gb of sequence data and 117 million unique TCR beta sequences from about 179 million T cells. An early release covering just under 650 HLA-typed donors comprised about 320 gigabases of sequencing data and approximately 80 million unique TCR sequences. Of the roughly 400 genotyped donors, around 81% fell in the genetic ancestry cluster associated with self-reported Caucasian donors. The study aimed to test whether cataloging public T cell receptors could reveal signatures of past pathogen exposure. The T cell repertoires of under 700 subjects were profiled by immunosequencing and related to cytomegalovirus serostatus. Along with the approximately 600-subject first cohort, a separate validation cohort of 120 different subjects was used. The study combined high-throughput TCR immunosequencing, statistical association of individual TCRs with disease status, and machine learning to predict cytomegalovirus infection status. To study patterns of TCR occurrence, a later analysis re-analyzed previously published TCR beta repertoires from 700 or so donors and added high-resolution HLA genotyping. In the later analysis, no new phenotypic data were used to find candidate immune exposures; instead, reliance was placed on TCR beta sequences and their occurrence across donors. An earlier analysis of approximately 580 of the donors used high-throughput TCR beta sequencing to judge whether each TCR beta V gene segment behaved as functional or pseudogenic. Donor age, sex, ethnicity and CMV serostatus were collected together with the repertoire data. A later genetic analysis used genome-wide SNP genotypes for about 60% of the roughly 670 donors, treating that subset as a discovery cohort. All discovery cohort repertoires had been generated using a single sequencing platform. HLA typing included class I and class II loci at four-digit resolution. Typing coverage varied by locus: about 620-630 donors for A, B, C, DRB1 and DQB1; approximately 560 for DQA1; about 590 for DPA1; roughly 450 for DPB1. Because of strong linkage in the cohort, four to six DR-DQ haplotypes were treated as single units for association and clustering. On average, roughly 250,000 unique TCR beta nucleotide sequences were sequenced per donor among a few hundred genotyped donors of the cohort, with 15% to 20% of those sequences being non-productive.

From the germline V gene, CDR1 is SQVTM and CDR2 is ANQGSEA. The germline ends are 14 bases apart after V is trimmed by 1 base and J by 3 bases. The CDR3 numbers 15 residues from cysteine through phenylalanine. The only DNA kept is the CDR3, 45 bases in frame from the first base. To prepare the library, the immunoSEQ multiplex PCR assay was applied. A mixture of 60 forward primers for TCR Vbeta segments and 13 reverse primers for TCR Jbeta segments was used in the multiplex PCR. A multiplex PCR assay on genomic DNA amplified the CDR3 region of rearranged TCR beta genes. Amplified TCR beta libraries were sequenced as 87-base-pair reads on the Illumina HiSeq System. In the authors' own workflow: Across the 670 or so repertoires, a later analysis counted roughly 77 million unique TCR beta chains, roughly 11 million of which were shared by at least two donors. Raw reads were error-corrected and collapsed into unique sequences with a nearest-neighbor algorithm that merged closely related sequences to remove PCR and sequencing errors. CDR3 sequences were aligned to IMGT reference sequences to assign V, D and J gene segments. For a sequence to be retained, a match of at least six nucleotides was required to both a V gene segment and a J gene segment. Rearrangements were classified as productive when the CDR3 lacked stop codons and remained in frame with V and J, and all other rearrangements were classified as non-productive. CDR3 was defined by IMGT convention, running from the second conserved V-encoded cysteine to the conserved J-encoded phenylalanine. The earlier analysis of 550 to 650 of the donors excluded any sequence lacking an unambiguous match to a single V gene segment. An earlier analysis of just under 600 of the donors called V segments functional above 56.7% productive rearrangements and segregating when the between-donor standard deviation exceeded 5%. To diagnose cytomegalovirus status from the catalog of TCR beta chain sequences, a statistical classification framework was built. V and J gene assignment, in a later analysis, came from comparing TCR nucleotide sequences with IMGT/GENE-DB human TR gene sequences. The TCRdist pipeline was used in a later analysis to assign CDR3 sequences and most-parsimonious VDJ recombination scenarios. A later analysis defined each TCR beta chain by its CDR3 amino acid sequence plus V-gene family, and excluded reads lacking a unique V-gene family. A later analysis removed several hundred highly shared, low-generation-probability nucleotide sequences to deal with suspected cross-contamination and a sequencing artifact. For each public chain, a later analysis derived a clonal expansion index from normalized ranks of inferred template counts within each repertoire. In a later analysis, generation probabilities were computed with a VDJ recombination model fitted to out-of-frame rearrangements, and the resulting probabilities were checked against IGoR. A later analysis scored TCR-TCR, TCR-HLA and TCR-CMV co-occurrence with hypergeometric tests, applying a repertoire-size bias correction to TCR pairs. A later analysis estimated false discovery rates by permuting HLA or CMV assignments 20 times. In a later analysis, co-occurring TCRs were grouped using DBSCAN, and TCRdist sequence similarity was added for clustering within HLA-allele-positive subsets. Repertoires with fewer than 30,000 or more than 120,000 public chains were left out of co-occurrence clustering, as were roughly five repertoires with anomalous nucleotide sharing. This is the immuneACCESS table as TCRdb keeps it, with only in-frame sequences that have V and J called. A part of the clones is gone; compared with another copy, unresolved V genes explain less than half, and the rest is unexplained. That table gives V, J and clone size, and the DNA gave D and trimming. This sample is represented by roughly 190,000 clones; roughly 80% of them were singletons. About 1.5% of the sample comes from the top ten.

Overall results and qualifications from the work: A few of the identified cytomegalovirus-associated TCR beta chains were confirmed in vitro to be specific for cytomegalovirus antigens. A further reported finding was that TCR beta sequences accurately predicted the HLA-A and HLA-B alleles for most subjects in the first cohort. Across donors, most TCR sequences were observed very rarely, whereas some public TCRs were present in many individuals. Specific HLA alleles were associated with roughly 16,000 TCR beta sequences at a false discovery rate of 0.05 in a later analysis. Because counts were too low, approximately 15 rarely observed V segments, including chromosome 9 orphons, were excluded from the earlier analysis of 587 of the donors. Correlated functional status among segregating V segments might reflect linkage disequilibrium, but an unknown experimental factor could not be ruled out. The authors suggested that the approach could potentially be generalized to other disease states and immunological phenotypes. Compared with the approximately 600-donor mean, donors in an Asian-associated ancestry cluster had fewer N-insertions in productive TCRs, according to a later genetic analysis. Because HLA typing was missing for some donors at each locus, association tests included only the typed subset. In an earlier analysis of some 640 of the donors, most TCR beta V segments were observed in productive rearrangements about 87% or about 30% of the time, broadly matching IMGT annotations. A later genetic analysis associated a missense DCLRE1C variant with V-gene and J-gene trimming of TCR beta chains, and an independent cohort replicated the association. In this cohort, only TCR beta chains were sequenced, and detectable features were limited by the absence of alpha or paired-chain data. In a later analysis, most CMV-associated TCR beta chains were found to appear HLA-restricted, with HLA associations seemingly driven largely by CMV exposure. For the cohort, immune exposure information was limited to CMV serostatus. According to a later analysis, parvovirus B19, influenza, CMV and Epstein-Barr virus appeared linked to several top co-occurrence clusters. Compared with equally common non-associated chains, HLA-associated TCR beta chains in a later analysis were more clonally expanded and had lower generation probabilities. Presence/absence analyses assumed roughly uniform sequencing depth across donors, an assumption that may not hold. In both the original and validation cohorts, the classifier was reported to diagnose cytomegalovirus status with high specificity and sensitivity. When HLA alleles, especially DR and DQ, strongly co-occurred, TCR associations were difficult to assign to individual alleles. In a later analysis, the rate of TCR association differed among HLA loci, with DRB1 alleles having the most associated TCRs and HLA-C alleles having the fewest. The sequencing pipeline was judged likely to have produced a cluster of highly shared sequence variants as a technical artifact. Some IMGT-functional V segments, including TRBV6-2 and TRBV6-3, could not be distinguished by the 87-base-pair reads and were therefore excluded. In the study, 150 to 200 TCR beta chains were listed as associated with cytomegalovirus.

The cohort was made up of several hundred healthy bone marrow donors. All cohort members were sampled while nominally healthy, although unrecorded immune exposures were likely present. The donor tested CMV seronegative, placing the donor among the 300 to 400 seronegative members of the cohort. A peripheral blood sample was collected from each donor, and TCR beta sequencing was performed on peripheral blood mononuclear cells. The Qiagen DNeasy Blood Extraction Kit was used to extract genomic DNA from the blood cell samples. The sequenced sample was PBMCs. Recombination connected TRBV29-1 to TRBJ2-3; a tentative D call is TRBD2 (6 bases match). The TCR comes from a woman aged 18-29 years in good health and CMV-seronegative. The nucleotides are TGCAGCGTTGAAGGACTAGGCAGCGAGACAGATACGCAGTATTTT. It is translated as CSVEGLGSETDTQYF.